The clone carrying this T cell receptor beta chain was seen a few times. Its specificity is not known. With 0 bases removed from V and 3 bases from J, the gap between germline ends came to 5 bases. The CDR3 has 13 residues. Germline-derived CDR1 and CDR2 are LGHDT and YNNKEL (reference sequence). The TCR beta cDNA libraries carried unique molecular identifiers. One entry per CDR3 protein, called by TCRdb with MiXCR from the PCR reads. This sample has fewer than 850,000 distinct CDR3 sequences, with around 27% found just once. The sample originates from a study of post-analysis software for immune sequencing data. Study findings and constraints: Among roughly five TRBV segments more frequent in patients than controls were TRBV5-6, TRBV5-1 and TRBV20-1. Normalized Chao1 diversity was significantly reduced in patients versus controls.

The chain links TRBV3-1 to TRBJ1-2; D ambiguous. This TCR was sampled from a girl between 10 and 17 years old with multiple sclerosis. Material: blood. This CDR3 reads CASSQDNDYGYTF. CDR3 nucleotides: TGTGCCAGCAGCCAAGATAACGACTATGGCTACACCTTC.